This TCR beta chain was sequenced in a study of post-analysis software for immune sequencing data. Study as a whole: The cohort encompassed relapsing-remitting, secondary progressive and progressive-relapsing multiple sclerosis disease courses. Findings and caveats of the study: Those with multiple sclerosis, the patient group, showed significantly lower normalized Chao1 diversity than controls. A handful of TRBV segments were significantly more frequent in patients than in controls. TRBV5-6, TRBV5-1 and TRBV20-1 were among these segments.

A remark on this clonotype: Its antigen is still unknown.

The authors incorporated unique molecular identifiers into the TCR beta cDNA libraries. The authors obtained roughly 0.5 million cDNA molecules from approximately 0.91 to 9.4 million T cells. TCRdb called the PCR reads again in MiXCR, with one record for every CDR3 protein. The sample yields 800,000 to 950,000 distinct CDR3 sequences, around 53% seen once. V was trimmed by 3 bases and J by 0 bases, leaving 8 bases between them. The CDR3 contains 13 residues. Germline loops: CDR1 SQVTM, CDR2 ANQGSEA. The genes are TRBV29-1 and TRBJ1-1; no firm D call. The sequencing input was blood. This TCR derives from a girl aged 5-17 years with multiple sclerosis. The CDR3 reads CSVEGKMNTEAFF. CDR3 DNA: TGCAGCGTTGAGGGCAAGATGAACACTGAAGCTTTCTTT.